The 12 T cell receptor beta chains in this list originate from one sample, sequenced in a study of human T cells and chemical hapten exposure. Time point: patch test 2, 6 weeks after DPC sensitization. Treatment meaning: therapeutic diphenylcyclopropenone sensitization with weekly scalp DPC. Each CDR3 protein is one row after TCRdb ran MiXCR on the RACE reads. Here the sample spans approximately 110,000 distinct CDR3 sequences, roughly 9% being singletons. The starting material was whole blood, obtained in connection with sensitization to the hapten diphenylcyclopropenone (DPC). All receptors come from a woman in her thirties or forties with alopecia areata. Some clones in this sample may be carry-over from other donors' samples.

V usage is TRBV5-1 and J usage is TRBJ2-7; D remains unclear. V lost 0 bases and J 5 bases, leaving 9 bases between the germline ends. Germline values: CDR1 SGHRS, CDR2 YFSETQ. The CDR3 consists of 13 residues. In nucleotides, the CDR3 is TGCGCCAGCAGCTTGGCCGTTGCTAACGAGCAGTACTTC. This gives the protein CASSLAVANEQYF.

For this clonotype: The junction differs from germline at one of its ends, possibly a read error. The rearrangement links TRBV28 to TRBJ1-2; perhaps TRBD1 as D (5 bases). The CDR3 runs 13 residues. In germline, CDR1 is MDHEN, CDR2 SYDVKM. CDR3 sequence: CVSSLSGDGGYTF. CDR3 sequence (DNA): TGTGTCAGCAGTTTATCCGGGGACGGGGGCTACACCTTC.

J is TRBJ1-6 and V is TRBV4-1, with D tentatively TRBD1 (5 bases). CDR3 length: 15 residues. Trimming pared 3 bases from V and 6 bases from J, leaving 12 bases between. Germline CDR1 is MGHRA and CDR2 is YSYEKL. In nucleotides, the CDR3 is TGCGCCAGCAGCCACAGGGTTCTCGGTAATTCACCCCTCCACTTT. Translation gives CASSHRVLGNSPLHF.

The J gene is TRBJ2-3, the V gene TRBV2; TRBD1 matches 9 bases. The V gene's germline CDR1 is SNHLY and CDR2 FYNNEI. The CDR3 has 13 residues. V shed 7 bases, J shed 6 bases, and the junction held 5 bases outside the gene matches. CDR3 DNA: TGTGCCAGCAAACCCACAGGGGGCGATACGCAGTATTTT. Amino acids: CASKPTGGDTQYF.

This clonotype was counted at least ten times. The chain links TRBV20-1 to TRBJ2-7, with 8 bases that match TRBD1. Trimming took 6 bases from V and 3 from J; bases not matched to a gene: 7. The CDR3 totals 13 residues. The V gene's germline CDR1 is DFQATT and CDR2 SNEGSKA (reference sequence). The chain's CDR3 is CSADDRGGYEQYF. CDR3 DNA sequence: TGCAGTGCGGACGACAGGGGTGGCTACGAGCAGTACTTC.

This clonotype was counted only a few times. This chain connects TRBV20-1 to TRBJ2-3; D call uncertain. CDR3 length equals 19 residues. Germline-derived CDR1 and CDR2 are DFQATT and SNEGSKA (reference sequence). The V end lost 3 bases, the J end lost 5 bases, and 30 bases lay between the germline ends. CDR3 DNA sequence: TGCAGTGCTAGTCGCGGCGGCCCCCGTCCTAACCGCCCAGTAGATACGCAGTATTTT. It translates to CSASRGGPRPNRPVDTQYF.

This clonotype appeared a few times. This chain joins TRBV16 and TRBJ1-5, with D perhaps matching TRBD1 (6 bases). This CDR3 contains 17 residues. The germline V gene encodes CDR1 KGHSY and CDR2 FQNENV. The V and J ends lost 1 base and 1 base respectively, with 14 bases between them. CDR3 in amino acids: CASSQYVDSASNQPQHF. CDR3 DNA: TGTGCCAGCAGCCAATACGTGGACAGCGCAAGCAATCAGCCCCAGCATTTT.

This clonotype occurred a few times. The chain carries TRBV7-2 and TRBJ2-7; D possibly corresponds to TRBD1 (5 bases). Germline assignment: CDR1 SGHTA and CDR2 FQGNSA. The length of the CDR3 is 13 residues. V lost 3 bases, J lost 3 bases, and 9 bases lay in between. The CDR3 is CASSFEGVYEQYF. The CDR3 DNA reads TGTGCCAGCAGCTTTGAAGGGGTCTACGAGCAGTACTTC.

This clonotype was recorded many times. The chain employs TRBV11-2 and TRBJ2-1, with unresolved D. Trimming removed 0 bases from V and 6 bases from J, with 6 bases in between. Germline V gives CDR1 SGHAT, CDR2 FQNNGV. The CDR3 runs 13 residues. The CDR3 nucleotides are TGTGCCAGCAGCTTAGATCGACCCAATGAGCAGTTCTTC. This encodes CASSLDRPNEQFF.

This clonotype was observed a few times. The rearrangement uses TRBV6-5 and TRBJ1-3; D is ambiguous. Trimming left V 2 bases short and J 0 bases short, with 8 bases between. Germline V gene sequence: CDR1 MNHEY, CDR2 SVGAGI. The CDR3 contains 15 residues. The CDR3 sequence is CASSYLGSSGNTIYF. The CDR3 DNA sequence: TGTGCCAGCAGTTACCTTGGCAGCTCTGGAAACACCATATATTTT.

The chain recombines TRBV9 with TRBJ2-3, with TRBD2 matching over 7 bases. Trimming at V came to 5 bases and at J to 1 base, leaving 1 base not matched to a gene. This CDR3 is 13 amino acids long. CDR1 is SGDLS, CDR2 YYNGEE, per germline. The CDR3 region is CASRGLGTDTQYF. CDR3 coding DNA: TGTGCCAGCAGAGGACTAGGCACAGATACGCAGTATTTT.

Many counts were recorded for this clonotype. The V gene is TRBV4-2, the J gene TRBJ2-1, with no clear D. Germline V gives CDR1 LGHNA, CDR2 YNFKEQ. CDR3 size: 13 residues. The V end lost 3 bases, the J end lost 4 bases, and 7 bases lay between the germline ends. In DNA, the CDR3 is TGTGCCAGCAGCCAGGACCTTTACAATGAGCAGTTCTTC. Translated: CASSQDLYNEQFF.